The clone carrying this T cell receptor (beta chain) has only a few counts. Trimming removed 5 bases from V and 0 bases from J, with 11 bases in between. Germline V gene lookup returns CDR1 MDHEN and CDR2 SYDVKM. The CDR3 runs 15 residues. TCRdb recomputed calls from the 5' RACE reads with MiXCR, one row per CDR3 protein. This sample has just over 200,000 distinct CDR3 sequences, with over 9% found just once. This entry is derived from a study of T-cell memory formation after mild COVID-19. Sequencing was carried out using PBMCs or a T cell subset sorted from them (not recorded which). The chain has TRBV28 and TRBJ2-4; D possibly corresponds to TRBD1 (6 bases). The TCR comes from a man aged 18 to 30 who had mild COVID-19 (a few samples of this study predate the infection). Cell type and time point are not known. In nucleotides, the CDR3 is TGTGCCAGCAGTCCCCCAGGGGTAGCCAAAAACATTCAGTACTTC. It translates to CASSPPGVAKNIQYF.